The next 20 T cell receptor beta chains were all read from a single sample in a study of cytomegalovirus exposure and HLA in healthy donors. Amplification used 60 Vbeta primers and 13 Jbeta primers. Repertoires were generated with immunoSEQ multiplex PCR, while TCRdb's copy carries only in-frame clones and drops some. The data hold about 140,000 clones, with about three quarters observed a single time. The sample comprised PBMCs. The receptors shown here come from a woman aged 25 to 45 in good health and CMV-seronegative.

This clone came up a few times. V usage is TRBV6-5 and J usage is TRBJ2-5; D perhaps matches TRBD1 (5 bases). The V and J ends lost 5 bases and 1 base respectively, with 11 bases between them. The CDR3 runs 14 residues. CDR1 and CDR2 from the germline V gene are MNHEY and SVGAGI. CDR3 amino acids: CASSAQTAQETQYF. The CDR3 nucleotides are TGTGCCAGCAGTGCACAGACAGCCCAAGAGACCCAGTACTTC.

CDR3 DNA sequence: TGTGCCAGTAGTATTGGCGGGAGTTTCGACGAGCAGTACTTC. This encodes CASSIGGSFDEQYF. V is TRBV19 and J is TRBJ2-5, with 7 bases that match TRBD2. With the DNA end fitting TRBJ2-7 better, the J assignment may be wrong. This CDR3 region has 14 residues. Per the germline V gene, CDR1 is LNHDA and CDR2 is SQIVND (reference sequence).

V is TRBV6-5 and J is TRBJ1-5; D gene unclear. V lost 0 bases and J lost 4, with 4 bases in between. CDR3 length equals 13 residues. The germline gives CDR1 MNHEY, CDR2 SVGAGI. Written as DNA, the CDR3 is TGTGCCAGCAGTTACTCGGCAAATCAGCCCCAGCATTTT. Amino acids: CASSYSANQPQHF.

This clone was seen more than once but under ten times. The rearrangement uses TRBV2 and TRBJ1-1, with 8 bases that match TRBD1. Germline CDR1 SNHLY, CDR2 FYNNEI. The CDR3 has 13 amino acids. V was pared by 2 bases and J by 7 bases, with 3 bases of the junction left unmatched. CDR3 nucleotides: TGTGCCAGCAGTGAACAGGGGGCCTGTGAAGCTTTCTTT. It encodes CASSEQGACEAFF.

The chain combines TRBV5-1 with TRBJ2-7; TRBD2 might be the D (6 bases). Germline V gene sequence: CDR1 SGHRS, CDR2 YFSETQ. The CDR3 totals 13 residues. Trimming stripped 4 bases from V and 5 bases from J, with 13 bases between. The CDR3 coding sequence is TGCGCCAGCAGCCGCGGGGATTTGGACGAGCAGTACTTC. Residues: CASSRGDLDEQYF.

V is TRBV9 and J is TRBJ2-3; no firm D call. This CDR3 spans 13 amino acids. V gave up 2 bases and J gave up 6 bases, with 10 bases separating them. The germline V gene has CDR1 SGDLS and CDR2 YYNGEE. The CDR3 coding sequence is TGTGCCAGCAGCGTTTCCCCCTTGGATACGCAGTATTTT. It translates to CASSVSPLDTQYF.

In this sample, this clone turned up a few times. The chain recombines TRBV11-2 with TRBJ2-7, with unresolved D. This CDR3 contains 15 residues. Trimming took off 9 bases at V and 2 bases at J, with 20 bases between the two ends. Germline assignment: CDR1 SGHAT and CDR2 FQNNGV. CDR3 sequence reads: CASTNGPTSAYEQYV. In DNA, the CDR3 is TGTGCCAGTACCAATGGGCCCACATCCGCCTACGAGCAGTACGTC.

V gene TRBV2 combines with J gene TRBJ1-5; a weak D match, TRBD1 (5 bases). Between the trimmed V and J ends, which lost 3 bases and 0 bases, there was a span of 6 bases. Germline V gene lookup returns CDR1 SNHLY and CDR2 FYNNEI. The CDR3 consists of 14 residues. This CDR3 reads CASSDDSSNQPQHF. The CDR3 nucleotides are TGTGCCAGCAGTGATGACAGTAGCAATCAGCCCCAGCATTTT.

This chain connects TRBV30 to TRBJ1-4; 7 bases are shared with TRBD1. Unmatched junction bases numbered 8, after V lost 3 bases and J lost 4 bases. Germline V gene lookup returns CDR1 GTSNPN and CDR2 SVGIG (reference sequence). The CDR3 sequence is 15 residues long. The DNA for the CDR3 is TGTGCCTGGAGGGAAGGACAGGCCAATAATGAAAAACTGTTTTTT. Translating it yields CAWREGQANNEKLFF.

This clone has just a few counts. The chain uses TRBV7-6 and TRBJ2-1; 10 bases map to TRBD2. The CDR3 is 16 amino acids. Per germline, CDR1 SGHVS and CDR2 FNYEAQ. Trimming took 1 base from V and 10 from J; bases not matched to a gene: 10. The CDR3: CASSLDVLAGGGEQFF. CDR3 bases: TGTGCCAGCAGCTTAGACGTTTTAGCGGGGGGAGGCGAGCAGTTCTTC. Full variable domain (remainder filled in from reference TRBV7-6 and TRBJ2-1): GAGVSQSPRYKVTKRGQDVALRCDPISGHVSLYWYRQALGQGPEFLTYFNYEAQQDKSGLPNDRFSAERPEGSISTLTIQRTEQRDSAMYRCASSLDVLAGGGEQFFGPGTRLTVL.

The J gene is TRBJ1-1, the V gene TRBV29-1; 8 bases are a match to TRBD1. This CDR3 is 14 amino acids long. After removal of 7 bases from V and 4 bases from J, the junction contained 11 bases not matched to a gene. Looked up from germline, CDR1 is SQVTM and CDR2 is ANQGSEA. CDR3 bases: TGCAGCGCTGGCTCGACCGACAGGGGCACTGAAGCTTTCTTT. Protein product: CSAGSTDRGTEAFF.

This chain uses TRBV18 with TRBJ1-4; 8 nucleotides align to TRBD1. Germline CDR1 KGHSH, CDR2 LQKENI. The CDR3 contains 13 residues. V shed 3 bases and J 7 bases; nucleotides not matched to a gene: 1. The CDR3 sequence: CASSPDRVEKLFF. Here the CDR3 DNA reads TGTGCCAGCTCACCGGACAGGGTTGAAAAACTGTTTTTT.

The chain combines TRBV18 with TRBJ1-6, with D hard to call. V lost 1 base and J 3 bases, leaving 10 bases between the germline ends. CDR1 and CDR2 from the germline V gene are KGHSH and LQKENI. CDR3 length: 16 residues. CDR3 in amino acids: CASSPQRLNYNSPLHF. DNA for the CDR3: TGTGCCAGCTCACCACAGCGACTGAACTATAATTCACCCCTCCACTTT.

This CDR3 reads CAISEGLSSGRGADTQYF. DNA of the CDR3: TGTGCCATCAGTGAGGGGTTATCTAGCGGGAGAGGCGCAGATACGCAGTATTTT. The chain is built from TRBV10-3 and TRBJ2-3; TRBD2 agrees at 10 bases. CDR1 and CDR2 (germline): ENHRY, SYGVKD. The ends lost 2 bases at V and 4 bases at J; junction bases unmatched: 12. The CDR3 consists of 18 residues.

The chain uses TRBV9 and TRBJ2-3, with D unclear. Trimming shortened V by 6 bases and J by 2 bases, and 13 bases separated the two germline ends. The CDR3 is made up of 14 amino acids. Germline-derived CDR1 and CDR2 are SGDLS and YYNGEE. CDR3 bases: TGTGCCAGCACCCCTGAGCGTACCACAGATACGCAGTATTTT. It translates to CASTPERTTDTQYF.

The chain has TRBV30 and TRBJ1-5; perhaps TRBD1 as D (6 bases). This CDR3 region has 14 residues. Trimming removed 5 bases at V and 2 bases at J, with 13 bases between. Germline lookup yields CDR1 GTSNPN and CDR2 SVGIG (reference sequence). The CDR3 protein is CAWGRGEGNQPQHF. DNA of the CDR3: TGTGCCTGGGGCAGGGGAGAAGGCAATCAGCCCCAGCATTTT.

J is TRBJ1-5 and V is TRBV18; TRBD1 is a possible D gene (6 bases). Trimming stripped 2 bases from V and 3 bases from J, with 11 bases between. Looked up from germline, CDR1 is KGHSH and CDR2 is LQKENI. This CDR3 region has 15 residues. This chain's CDR3 is CASSPTQGINQPQHF. For the CDR3, the DNA is TGTGCCAGCTCACCAACACAGGGAATCAATCAGCCCCAGCATTTT.

As DNA, the CDR3 is TGTGCCAGCAGCAAGGGGGTAGGACTGCTACGTGAGACCCAGTACTTC. Protein: CASSKGVGLLRETQYF. The chain links TRBV7-6 to TRBJ2-5; maybe TRBD1 (6 bases). The germline CDR1 and CDR2 sequences are SGHVS and FNYEAQ. V gave up 5 bases and J gave up 5 bases, with 21 bases separating them. The CDR3 covers 16 residues.

The genes are TRBV25-1 and TRBJ2-1, with 11 bases identical to TRBD2. With 5 bases clipped from V and 12 bases from J, the junction kept 15 bases outside the gene matches. This CDR3 contains 16 residues. Germline CDR1 MGHDK, CDR2 SYGVNS. The CDR3: CASSSQVVAGGLGQFF. As DNA, the CDR3 is TGTGCCAGCAGTTCCCAAGTAGTAGCGGGAGGGTTGGGGCAGTTCTTC.

This rearrangement joins TRBV7-9 to TRBJ2-1; weak D call: TRBD2 (6 bases). The ends were cut back, 5 bases at V and 2 bases at J, with 13 bases in the middle. The CDR3 runs 15 residues. Germline V CDR1 and CDR2: SEHNR, FQNEAQ (reference sequence). Here the CDR3 reads CASSTLAGPYNEQFF. In DNA form, the CDR3 reads TGTGCCAGCAGCACCCTCGCGGGACCCTACAATGAGCAGTTCTTC.